These 31 T cell receptor beta chains were all obtained from the same sample, sequenced in a study of identical twins. MiXCR, applied by TCRdb to the 5' RACE reads, yields one record per CDR3 protein. This sample has around 690,000 distinct CDR3 sequences, with over 20% found just once. This same sample was also part of a study on T cells expressing NK-cell markers.

What was sequenced was PBMCs. These TCRs come from a woman younger than 35 in good health.

The chain joins TRBV12-3 or TRBV12-4 to TRBJ1-6; possible D gene TRBD1, 5 bases. This CDR3 spans 14 amino acids. V was pared by 2 bases and J by 9 bases, with 11 bases between. The CDR3 DNA follows: TGTGCCAGCAGTTTATCAGGGTCAGGTTCACCCCTCCACTTT. It specifies CASSLSGSGSPLHF.

The table lists this clonotype with a few counts. The CDR3 here is CASSVGLTVETQYF. The CDR3 nucleotides read TGTGCCAGCAGCGTGGGACTAACGGTAGAGACCCAGTACTTC. The chain employs TRBV9 and TRBJ2-5; TRBD2 agrees at 7 bases. CDR3 length: 14 amino acids. The trim removed 2 bases at V and 4 bases at J, leaving 5 bases unmatched. Germline CDR1 reads SGDLS; CDR2 reads YYNGEE.

V gene TRBV12-3 or TRBV12-4 combines with J gene TRBJ2-7; 13 bases line up with TRBD2. Losses at the gene ends were 5 bases for V and 6 bases for J; bases not matched to a gene: 7. This CDR3 has 15 residues. The CDR3 sequence is CASSPTSGRPREQYF. Here the CDR3 DNA reads TGTGCCAGCAGTCCGACTAGCGGGAGGCCTCGCGAGCAGTACTTC.

The J gene is TRBJ2-1, the V gene TRBV12-3 or TRBV12-4; tentatively, D is TRBD1 (5 bases). The length of the CDR3 is 13 residues. The V end was cut by 6 bases, the J end by 6 bases, with 12 bases between. The CDR3 reads CASRRPDSNEQFF. DNA for the CDR3: TGTGCCAGCAGGAGACCCGACAGCAATGAGCAGTTCTTC.

This clonotype was recorded a few times. This chain connects TRBV5-1 to TRBJ1-4; D is perhaps TRBD1 (6 bases). The CDR3 is made up of 13 amino acids. Germline-derived CDR1 and CDR2 are SGHRS and YFSETQ. The V and J ends lost 4 bases and 5 bases respectively, with 9 bases between them. The CDR3 DNA reads TGCGCCAGCAGCGGACAGACGAATGAAAAACTGTTTTTT. It encodes CASSGQTNEKLFF.

A few counts support this clonotype. The CDR3 bases are TGTGCCAGCTCACCAGGGCAGTCGTCTAGCACAGATACGCAGTATTTT. Translated, it gives CASSPGQSSSTDTQYF. The chain recombines TRBV18 with TRBJ2-3; the D is unclear. Germline lookup yields CDR1 KGHSH and CDR2 LQKENI. The CDR3 contains 16 residues. The V end was cut by 2 bases, the J end by 0 bases, with 12 bases between.

The chain couples TRBV20-1 to TRBJ1-2, with 8 positions matching TRBD1. Trimming removed 5 bases from V and 6 bases from J; junction bases left unmatched: 5. There are 12 residues in the CDR3. CDR1 DFQATT and CDR2 SNEGSKA come from the germline V gene (reference sequence). The CDR3 DNA sequence: TGCAGTGCTGCAACAGGGGGACATGGCTACACCTTC. Translation gives CSAATGGHGYTF.

This clonotype appeared a few times. The J gene is TRBJ2-5, the V gene TRBV10-2; 11 bases are a match to TRBD2. V dropped 7 bases and J dropped 0; count of bases not matched to a gene: 13. CDR3 length: 18 amino acids. Germline V gene sequence: CDR1 WSHSY, CDR2 SAAADI. The CDR3: CASTIGLAGGRDQETQYF. CDR3 DNA sequence: TGCGCCAGCACGATCGGGCTAGCGGGAGGACGGGACCAAGAGACCCAGTACTTC.

This chain connects TRBV5-1 to TRBJ2-6; 7 bases line up with TRBD1. Trimming cost V 2 bases and J 2 bases; bases outside gene matches: 1. Per germline, CDR1 SGHRS and CDR2 YFSETQ. The CDR3 loop spans 15 amino acids. The CDR3 nucleotides read TGCGCCAGCAGCTTTACAGGGGCTGGGGCCAACGTCCTGACTTTC. Amino acids: CASSFTGAGANVLTF. The full variable domain, with the rest looked up from reference TRBV5-1 and TRBJ2-6, is KAGVTQTPRYLIKTRGQQVTLSCSPISGHRSVSWYQQTPGQGLQFLFEYFSETQRNKGNFPGRFSGRQFSNSRSEMNVSTLELGDSALYLCASSFTGAGANVLTFGAGSRLTVL.

This clonotype was seen more than once but under ten times. J is TRBJ2-7 and V is TRBV4-3, with D maybe TRBD2 (6 bases). Germline CDR1 reads LGHNA; CDR2 reads YSLEER. The CDR3 length is 13 residues. V was pared by 4 bases and J by 5 bases, with 12 bases between. Here the CDR3 reads CASSPHGGNEQYF. Written as DNA, the CDR3 is TGCGCCAGCAGCCCGCACGGAGGGAACGAGCAGTACTTC.

The chain combines TRBV7-7 with TRBJ2-2; D possibly corresponds to TRBD2 (5 bases). V gave up 4 bases and J gave up 6 bases, with 12 bases separating them. CDR1 is SSHAT and CDR2 is FNYEAQ in the germline V gene (reference sequence). The CDR3 covers 14 residues. Written as DNA, the CDR3 is TGTGCCAGCAGCTCGAATAGCGTTCCCGGGGAGCTGTTTTTT. Protein: CASSSNSVPGELFF.

The CDR3 here is CATSGVTYEQYF. The CDR3 DNA sequence: TGTGCCACCTCCGGAGTAACCTACGAGCAGTACTTC. The rearrangement joins TRBV10-3 to TRBJ2-7; no clear D gene. The CDR3 contains 12 residues. V shed 10 bases and J shed 2 bases, with 12 bases lying between them. Per germline, CDR1 ENHRY and CDR2 SYGVKD.

The table lists this clonotype with many counts. This rearrangement joins TRBV10-3 to TRBJ2-1; D remains unclear. The V end was cut by 0 bases, the J end by 5 bases, with 11 bases between. The V gene's germline CDR1 is ENHRY and CDR2 SYGVKD. This CDR3 region has 15 residues. The CDR3, as DNA: TGTGCCATCAGTGAGTCTGGTAGGCTAGACAATGAGCAGTTCTTC. Its protein product is CAISESGRLDNEQFF.

The chain is built from TRBV5-1 and TRBJ2-1; the match to TRBD2 covers 7 bases. V lost 4 bases, J lost 8 bases, and 18 bases stayed unmatched. The CDR3 is 17 residues long. Germline V lookup: CDR1 SGHRS, CDR2 YFSETQ. The DNA for the CDR3 is TGCGCCAGCAGCCCAATACTAGCGACAAACACCCGGGATGAGCAGTTCTTC. This encodes CASSPILATNTRDEQFF.

This clonotype was counted between two and nine times. The rearrangement uses TRBV20-1 and TRBJ1-1; TRBD1 matches at 7 bases. Germline CDR1 and CDR2: DFQATT and SNEGSKA (reference sequence). V lost 4 bases and J lost 7; bases outside the gene matches: 9. The CDR3 runs 13 residues. The CDR3 nucleotides are TGCAGTGCTACACCGAGGGGGCTAGGTGAAGCTTTCTTT. Encoded protein: CSATPRGLGEAFF.

This clonotype was detected only a few times. This chain connects TRBV29-1 to TRBJ1-3; 7 positions agree with TRBD1. The CDR3 loop spans 14 amino acids. Trimming at V came to 7 bases and at J to 0 bases, leaving 6 bases not matched to a gene. CDR1 is SQVTM, CDR2 ANQGSEA, per germline. The CDR3 is CSAAGQSSGNTIYF. The CDR3 DNA follows: TGCAGCGCCGCGGGACAGTCCTCTGGAAACACCATATATTTT.

This clonotype came up a few times. The CDR3 DNA sequence: TGTGCCAGCAGCTATGTTGTTGGGGCCGGCTACACCTTC. This codes for CASSYVVGAGYTF. This chain joins TRBV7-2 and TRBJ1-2; TRBD1 is a possible D gene (5 bases). The V and J ends lost 4 bases and 8 bases respectively, with 14 bases between them. CDR3 length: 13 residues. From germline, CDR1 is SGHTA and CDR2 FQGNSA.

This clonotype appeared many times. This chain uses TRBV27 with TRBJ2-1; TRBD2 matches 7 bases. J was trimmed by 4 bases and V by 3 bases; bases with no gene match: 0. The CDR3 sequence is 13 residues long. Germline CDR1 is MNHEY and CDR2 is SMNVEV (reference sequence). The chain's CDR3 is CASSLREYNEQFF. CDR3 nucleotides: TGTGCCAGCAGTTTGCGGGAGTACAATGAGCAGTTCTTC.

This clonotype came up a few times. The CDR3 DNA reads TGTGCCAGCAGCTCAAAAGACAGCTATGGCTACACCTTC. Translation: CASSSKDSYGYTF. V gene TRBV7-9 combines with J gene TRBJ1-2, with D perhaps TRBD1 (5 bases). Trimming cost V 4 bases and J 4 bases, with 10 bases left between them. Germline-derived CDR1 and CDR2 are SEHNR and FQNEAQ (reference sequence). This CDR3 region has 13 residues. The full variable domain, with the rest looked up from reference TRBV7-9 and TRBJ1-2, is DTGVSQNPRHKITKRGQNVTFRCDPISEHNRLYWYRQTLGQGPEFLTYFQNEAQLEKSRLLSDRFSAERPKGSFSTLEIQRTEQGDSAMYLCASSSKDSYGYTFGSGTRLTVV.

This clonotype has a single count. The genes are TRBV6-5 and TRBJ2-1; tentative D call: TRBD1 (6 bases). The germline V gene encodes CDR1 MNHEY and CDR2 SVGAGI. V lost 4 bases and J lost 2, with 12 bases in between. The CDR3 is 15 residues long. The CDR3 spells CASSFAGVTYNEQFF. The CDR3 DNA reads as TGTGCCAGCAGTTTTGCAGGGGTAACCTACAATGAGCAGTTCTTC.

At least ten counts were recorded for this clonotype. The chain employs TRBV24-1 and TRBJ2-5; TRBD1 or TRBD2 may be the D gene (5 bases each). CDR1 and CDR2 from the germline V gene are KGHDR and SFDVKD. The V and J ends lost 4 bases and 4 bases respectively, with 12 bases between them. The CDR3 runs to 14 residues. The CDR3 DNA sequence: TGTGCCACCAGTGACCCGGGACGTGGAGAGACCCAGTACTTC. Encoded protein: CATSDPGRGETQYF.

The rearrangement uses TRBV29-1 and TRBJ1-2; 7 nucleotides align to TRBD1. This CDR3 region has 13 residues. CDR1 is SQVTM and CDR2 is ANQGSEA in the germline V gene. V dropped 4 bases and J dropped 6; count of bases not matched to a gene: 8. In DNA, the CDR3 is TGCAGCGTTGGTGAGGGGGCCCACGATGGCTACACCTTC. Protein product: CSVGEGAHDGYTF.

This clonotype came up a few times. CDR3 in amino acids: CSVVGAAETQYF. Here the CDR3 DNA reads TGCAGCGTCGTGGGGGCCGCAGAGACCCAGTACTTC. The chain joins TRBV29-1 to TRBJ2-5; D possibly corresponds to TRBD1 (6 bases). V lost 6 bases to trimming and J lost 4 bases, with 12 bases between them. The germline V gene encodes CDR1 SQVTM and CDR2 ANQGSEA. The CDR3 is made up of 12 amino acids.

This chain connects TRBV20-1 to TRBJ2-4, with 12 bases identical to TRBD2. This CDR3 region has 15 residues. Per germline, CDR1 DFQATT and CDR2 SNEGSKA (reference sequence). The V segment lost 2 bases and the J segment 8 bases; nucleotides outside the gene matches: 7. The CDR3: CSARPTSGRSDIQYF. CDR3 coding DNA: TGCAGTGCTAGACCGACTAGCGGGAGATCTGACATTCAGTACTTC.

This clonotype was counted between two and nine times. V usage is TRBV6-1 and J usage is TRBJ2-5, with 8 bases lining up with TRBD2. CDR3 size: 16 residues. The V gene's germline CDR1 is MNHNS and CDR2 SASEGT. V lost 6 bases, J lost 5 bases, and 14 bases stayed unmatched. This CDR3 reads CASSPRTSRPWETQYF. The CDR3 nucleotides are TGTGCCAGCAGCCCTCGGACTAGCCGTCCTTGGGAGACCCAGTACTTC.

This CDR3 reads CASSQDWNRDFETQYF. The CDR3 DNA sequence: TGTGCCAGCAGCCAAGATTGGAACAGGGATTTCGAGACCCAGTACTTC. This chain connects TRBV3-1 to TRBJ2-5, with D maybe TRBD1 (6 bases). Germline CDR1 LGHDT, CDR2 YNNKEL (reference sequence). The CDR3 is 16 amino acids. V was shortened by 0 bases and J by 5 bases, with 16 bases between the two germline ends.

The chain recombines TRBV7-2 with TRBJ2-5; 7 bases fit TRBD1. CDR3 length equals 14 residues. With V trimmed by 1 base and J by 9 bases, 8 bases remained unmatched. Germline loops: CDR1 SGHTA, CDR2 FQGNSA. The CDR3 sequence is CASSLVQGLGAQYF. CDR3 DNA: TGTGCCAGCAGCTTAGTACAGGGGTTGGGAGCCCAGTACTTC.

J is TRBJ2-5 and V is TRBV5-4; TRBD2 is a possible D gene (6 bases). The CDR3 consists of 14 residues. The germline V gene has CDR1 SGHNT and CDR2 YYREEE (reference sequence). V dropped 6 bases and J dropped 5 bases, with 17 bases sitting between them. The CDR3 DNA reads as TGTGCCAGCACCCCCGTGGGGGAGGACGAGACCCAGTACTTC. Translation gives CASTPVGEDETQYF.

This clonotype came up a few times. The chain combines TRBV7-2 with TRBJ2-5; tentatively, D is TRBD2 (5 bases). Germline assignment: CDR1 SGHTA and CDR2 FQGNSA. The CDR3 is 15 amino acids. V was clipped by 1 base and J by 5 bases, with 14 bases between them. CDR3 amino acids: CASSLEREAMETQYF. CDR3 DNA sequence: TGTGCCAGCAGCTTAGAACGGGAAGCCATGGAGACCCAGTACTTC. The full variable domain, rest sourced from reference TRBV7-2 and TRBJ2-5, is GAGVSQSPSNKVTEKGKDVELRCDPISGHTALYWYRQSLGQGLEFLIYFQGNSAPDKSGLPSDRFSAERTGGSVSTLTIQRTQQEDSAVYLCASSLEREAMETQYFGPGTRLLVL.

This clonotype was observed a handful of times. Its ends do not fully match the called genes, so a read error is possible. The gene calls are TRBV20-1 and TRBJ2-6; no firm D call. The CDR3 is made up of 11 amino acids. Germline V gene data show CDR1 as DFQATT and CDR2 as SNEGSKA (reference sequence). The CDR3 protein is CSPSGANVLTF. CDR3 sequence (DNA): TGCAGTCCTAGTGGGGCCAACGTCCTGACTTTC.

The V call is TRBV5-1, the J call TRBJ2-7; TRBD2 is a possible D gene (5 bases). The length of the CDR3 is 13 residues. Trimming removed 1 base from V and 3 bases from J, with 8 bases in between. From germline, CDR1 is SGHRS and CDR2 YFSETQ. The CDR3 reads CASSLSLVYEQYF. In DNA form, the CDR3 reads TGCGCCAGCAGCTTGTCACTAGTCTACGAGCAGTACTTC.